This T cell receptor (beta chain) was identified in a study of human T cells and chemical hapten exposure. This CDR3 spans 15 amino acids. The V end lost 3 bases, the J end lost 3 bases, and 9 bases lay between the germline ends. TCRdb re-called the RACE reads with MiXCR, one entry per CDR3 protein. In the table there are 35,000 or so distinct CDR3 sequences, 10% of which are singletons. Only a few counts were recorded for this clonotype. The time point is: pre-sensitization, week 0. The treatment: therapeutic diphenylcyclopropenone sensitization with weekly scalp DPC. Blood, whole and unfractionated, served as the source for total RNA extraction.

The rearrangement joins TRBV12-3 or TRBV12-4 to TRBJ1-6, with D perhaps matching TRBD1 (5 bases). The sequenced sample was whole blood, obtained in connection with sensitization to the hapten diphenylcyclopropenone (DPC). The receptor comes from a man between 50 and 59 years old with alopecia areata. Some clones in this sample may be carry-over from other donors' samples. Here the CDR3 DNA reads TGTGCCAGCAGTTTCCCAGGGTACTATAATTCACCCCTCCACTTT. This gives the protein CASSFPGYYNSPLHF.